The 27 T cell receptor beta chains presented below share a single source sample, sequenced in a study of cytomegalovirus exposure and HLA in healthy donors. The PCR contained 60 Vbeta and 13 Jbeta primers. Using immunoSEQ multiplex PCR, the repertoire was profiled, and TCRdb retains in-frame clones only, with some absent. Of 150,000 or so clones listed, approximately 82% are singletons. Sequencing input: PBMCs. Receptors were obtained from a man aged 30 to 39 in good health and CMV-seropositive.

This clone was found a few times. The chain combines TRBV14 with TRBJ2-5; TRBD2 aligns across 9 bases. This CDR3 comprises 15 residues. Germline assignment: CDR1 SGHDN and CDR2 FVKESK. V lost 2 bases, J lost 5 bases, and 6 bases stayed unmatched. CDR3 nucleotide sequence: TGTGCCAGCAGCCAAATAGCGGGAGCTGGCGAGACCCAGTACTTC. Translating gives CASSQIAGAGETQYF. Together with reference TRBV14 and TRBJ2-5, the CDR3 gives the full variable domain: EAGVTQFPSHSVIEKGQTVTLRCDPISGHDNLYWYRRVMGKEIKFLLHFVKESKQDESGMPNNRFLAERTGGTYSTLKVQPAELEDSGVYFCASSQIAGAGETQYFGPGTRLLVL.

The chain is built from TRBV7-8 and TRBJ1-2; D gene ambiguous. The CDR3 totals 15 residues. Germline CDR1 SGHVS, CDR2 FQNEAQ. Trimming shortened V by 5 bases and J by 4 bases, and 17 bases separated the two germline ends. The chain's CDR3 is CASSRREGGGYGYTF. CDR3 coding DNA: TGTGCCAGCAGCCGGAGGGAGGGAGGCGGCTATGGCTACACCTTC.

V is TRBV14 and J is TRBJ2-1, with a possible D match to TRBD2 (6 bases). Germline V lookup: CDR1 SGHDN, CDR2 FVKESK. The V end lost 7 bases, the J end lost 4 bases, and 23 bases lay between the germline ends. The CDR3 is 17 residues long. CDR3 sequence reads: CASNRGPLAGRYNEQFF. The CDR3 DNA reads as TGTGCCAGCAATAGGGGTCCCCTCGCGGGGCGATACAATGAGCAGTTCTTC. The full variable domain, rest sourced from reference TRBV14 and TRBJ2-1, is EAGVTQFPSHSVIEKGQTVTLRCDPISGHDNLYWYRRVMGKEIKFLLHFVKESKQDESGMPNNRFLAERTGGTYSTLKVQPAELEDSGVYFCASNRGPLAGRYNEQFFGPGTRLTVL.

V gene TRBV9 combines with J gene TRBJ1-4; 12 nucleotides line up with TRBD1. Losses at the gene ends were 3 bases for V and 7 bases for J; bases not matched to a gene: 1. This CDR3 region has 14 residues. From germline, CDR1 is SGDLS and CDR2 YYNGEE. CDR3 sequence reads: CASSGDRGLEKLFF. The CDR3 DNA reads TGTGCCAGCAGCGGGGACAGGGGGCTTGAAAAACTGTTTTTT.

The CDR3 DNA sequence: TGTGCCTGGTGGGGGGGGCCCTCCCGACAAGAGACCCAGTACTTC. Its protein is CAWWGGPSRQETQYF. The genes are TRBV30 and TRBJ2-5, with D possibly being TRBD2 (7 bases). CDR1 GTSNPN and CDR2 SVGIG come from the germline V gene (reference sequence). Between the trimmed V and J ends, which lost 5 bases and 2 bases, there was a span of 18 bases. The CDR3 has 15 amino acids.

This chain uses TRBV2 with TRBJ2-3; 9 bases fit TRBD2. Trimming took 4 bases from V and 4 from J; bases not matched to a gene: 9. This CDR3 contains 16 residues. Germline V gene lookup returns CDR1 SNHLY and CDR2 FYNNEI. For the CDR3, the DNA is TGTGCCAGCAGTGGTCTTAGCGGGAGTTGGGCAGATACGCAGTATTTT. Amino acid sequence: CASSGLSGSWADTQYF.

The V gene is TRBV7-9, the J gene TRBJ2-2, with TRBD1 matching 8 bases. Germline V gives CDR1 SEHNR, CDR2 FQNEAQ (reference sequence). This CDR3 contains 15 residues. Trimming took 0 bases from V and 7 from J; bases not matched to a gene: 4. The CDR3 DNA sequence: TGTGCCAGCAGCTTAGCTGCGACAGGGGACGGGGAGCTGTTTTTT. Amino acid sequence: CASSLAATGDGELFF. Looking up the rest from reference TRBV7-9 and TRBJ2-2 gives the full variable domain: DTGVSQNPRHKITKRGQNVTFRCDPISEHNRLYWYRQTLGQGPEFLTYFQNEAQLEKSRLLSDRFSAERPKGSFSTLEIQRTEQGDSAMYLCASSLAATGDGELFFGEGSRLTVL.

V is TRBV7-8 and J is TRBJ1-1, with D perhaps matching TRBD1 (5 bases). The CDR3 covers 14 residues. CDR1 is SGHVS, CDR2 FQNEAQ, per germline. Trimming removed 4 bases from V and 0 bases from J, with 9 bases in between. The CDR3 bases are TGTGCCAGCAGCTCGACAGCGATGAACACTGAAGCTTTCTTT. This translates into CASSSTAMNTEAFF.

CDR3 nucleotide sequence: TGTGCCTGGAGTTTAGGCCAGGGGGCCGGAAACACCATATATTTT. Amino acids: CAWSLGQGAGNTIYF. V gene TRBV30 combines with J gene TRBJ1-3; 8 bases agree with TRBD1. The V and J ends lost 2 bases and 4 bases, in that order; junction bases with no gene match: 7. CDR1 is GTSNPN and CDR2 is SVGIG in the germline V gene (reference sequence). The CDR3 length is 15 residues.

J is TRBJ2-7 and V is TRBV5-5; the match to TRBD2 covers 11 bases. CDR3 length equals 16 residues. CDR1 is SGHKS and CDR2 is YYEKEE in the germline V gene (reference sequence). V lost 1 base to trimming and J lost 0 bases; unmatched junction nucleotides: 3. CDR3 sequence: CASSLRTSGGSYEQYF. The CDR3 DNA follows: TGTGCCAGCAGCTTGCGTACTAGCGGGGGCTCCTACGAGCAGTACTTC.

This clone was counted a few times. CDR3 amino acids: CASSERQAVVYTEAFF. In nucleotides, the CDR3 is TGCGCCAGCAGCGAACGACAGGCCGTTGTGTACACTGAAGCTTTCTTT. This chain connects TRBV5-1 to TRBJ1-1; D may be TRBD1 (6 bases). Trimming stripped 4 bases from V and 3 bases from J, with 19 bases between. Germline assignment: CDR1 SGHRS and CDR2 YFSETQ. The CDR3 is 16 residues long. Full variable domain (outside the CDR3, taken from reference TRBV5-1 and TRBJ1-1): KAGVTQTPRYLIKTRGQQVTLSCSPISGHRSVSWYQQTPGQGLQFLFEYFSETQRNKGNFPGRFSGRQFSNSRSEMNVSTLELGDSALYLCASSERQAVVYTEAFFGQGTRLTVV.

This chain links TRBV7-9 with TRBJ2-2; a weak D match, TRBD2 (5 bases). With 4 bases removed from V and 0 bases from J, the gap between germline ends came to 15 bases. CDR1 is SEHNR and CDR2 is FQNEAQ in the germline V gene (reference sequence). The CDR3 has 17 residues. The CDR3 reads CASSSAYGVANTGELFF. As DNA, the CDR3 is TGTGCCAGCAGCTCCGCCTACGGGGTCGCGAACACCGGGGAGCTGTTTTTT.

The genes are TRBV5-6 and TRBJ1-5; the D is unclear. The CDR3 is 12 amino acids. The V gene lost 4 bases and the J gene lost 7 bases, with 9 bases spanning the gap. CDR1 SGHDT and CDR2 YYEEEE come from the germline V gene. The CDR3 protein is CASSRSWQPQHF. The DNA for the CDR3 is TGTGCCAGCAGCCGGTCTTGGCAGCCCCAGCATTTT.

The chain employs TRBV9 and TRBJ2-1; a weak D match, TRBD2 (6 bases). The length of the CDR3 is 15 residues. CDR1 and CDR2 (germline): SGDLS, YYNGEE. Trimming took 4 bases from V and 6 from J, leaving 17 bases between them. CDR3 loop: CASSLTSPSGNEQFF. The CDR3 DNA reads as TGTGCCAGCAGCCTTACTAGCCCGTCGGGCAATGAGCAGTTCTTC.

In its sample, this clone was seen once. The V gene is TRBV7-8, the J gene TRBJ2-1, with D perhaps TRBD2 (6 bases). V lost 5 bases, J lost 2 bases, and 16 bases lay in between. The CDR3 sequence is 16 residues long. CDR1 is SGHVS and CDR2 is FQNEAQ in the germline V gene. CDR3 in amino acids: CASSISGPGPYNEQFF. The CDR3 coding sequence is TGTGCCAGCAGCATTAGCGGCCCGGGGCCCTACAATGAGCAGTTCTTC.

CDR3 nucleotide sequence: TGTGCCAGCAGCGTGCGGACAGGACCGTGGGAGACCCAGTACTTC. Its translation is CASSVRTGPWETQYF. The chain combines TRBV9 with TRBJ2-5, with 7 bases aligning to TRBD1. V gave up 2 bases and J gave up 5 bases; unmatched junction bases: 9. This CDR3 region has 15 residues. Germline-derived CDR1 and CDR2 are SGDLS and YYNGEE.

The chain has TRBV7-2 and TRBJ2-5; 9 bases fit TRBD1. The ends lost 5 bases at V and 5 bases at J; junction bases unmatched: 9. CDR1 SGHTA and CDR2 FQGNSA come from the germline V gene. The CDR3 covers 15 residues. This CDR3 reads CASSPHRGLGETQYF. The CDR3 nucleotides read TGTGCCAGCAGCCCCCACAGGGGGCTCGGTGAGACCCAGTACTTC.

The chain couples TRBV5-8 to TRBJ1-5; TRBD1 matches 8 bases. With V trimmed by 1 base and J by 7 bases, 7 bases remained unmatched. This CDR3 spans 15 amino acids. The germline gives CDR1 SGHTS, CDR2 YDEGEE. CDR3 bases: TGTGCCAGCAGCTTGAGGCAGGGGGCGAAACAGCCCCAGCATTTT. Amino acid sequence: CASSLRQGAKQPQHF. The entire variable domain, with the rest obtained from reference TRBV5-8 and TRBJ1-5, is as follows: EAGVTQSPTHLIKTRGQQATLRCSPISGHTSVYWYQQALGLGLQFLLWYDEGEERNRGNFPPRFSGRQFPNYSSELNVNALELEDSALYLCASSLRQGAKQPQHFGDGTRLSIL.

There are a few counts of this clone. The chain combines TRBV7-9 with TRBJ1-1; tentative D call: TRBD1 (6 bases). Trimming took 3 bases from V and 8 from J, leaving 16 bases between them. CDR1 and CDR2 from the germline V gene are SEHNR and FQNEAQ (reference sequence). The CDR3 consists of 14 residues. The CDR3 sequence is CASSLGQGLQEAFF. CDR3 bases: TGTGCCAGCAGCTTGGGGCAGGGGCTCCAAGAAGCTTTCTTT.

This rearrangement joins TRBV5-5 to TRBJ2-7, with TRBD2 matching 9 bases. Germline V lookup: CDR1 SGHKS, CDR2 YYEKEE (reference sequence). V was pared by 5 bases and J by 4 bases, with 7 bases of the junction left unmatched. The CDR3 has 14 residues. CDR3 loop: CASSRTSEKYEQYF. DNA of the CDR3: TGTGCCAGCAGTCGGACTAGCGAAAAATACGAGCAGTACTTC.

The chain carries TRBV5-1 and TRBJ1-6; TRBD1 might be the D (6 bases). The CDR3 is 13 residues long. Germline V gene sequence: CDR1 SGHRS, CDR2 YFSETQ. The V end was cut by 4 bases, the J end by 6 bases, with 8 bases between. CDR3 sequence: CASSPDSNSPLHF. In DNA form, the CDR3 reads TGCGCCAGCAGCCCGGACAGTAATTCACCCCTCCACTTT.

The rearrangement links TRBV6-6 to TRBJ1-1; D is ambiguous. The germline V and J ends were trimmed by 0 bases and 0 bases, with 5 bases remaining between them. This CDR3 is built from 14 residues. The germline CDR1 and CDR2 sequences are MNHNY and SVGAGI (reference sequence). CDR3: CASSYSRLNTEAFF. CDR3 coding DNA: TGTGCCAGCAGTTACTCGAGATTGAACACTGAAGCTTTCTTT.

J is TRBJ2-1 and V is TRBV2, with D perhaps TRBD2 (7 bases). The germline V gene has CDR1 SNHLY and CDR2 FYNNEI. This CDR3 has 16 residues. The ends were cut back, 7 bases at V and 4 bases at J, with 20 bases in the middle. The CDR3, as DNA: TGTGCCAGCACCCCCCAAGGGGGAGGGCGGTACAATGAGCAGTTCTTC. Translated: CASTPQGGGRYNEQFF.

The chain combines TRBV4-1 with TRBJ1-1; D is perhaps TRBD1 (6 bases). The V gene lost 3 bases and the J gene lost 1 base, with 12 bases spanning the gap. The CDR3 runs 15 residues. Looked up from germline, CDR1 is MGHRA and CDR2 is YSYEKL. The CDR3 loop is CASSHRRGANTEAFF. CDR3 DNA: TGCGCCAGCAGCCACCGACGGGGGGCGAACACTGAAGCTTTCTTT.

V is TRBV18 and J is TRBJ2-3; D is ambiguous. Trimming removed 3 bases from V and 5 bases from J, with 12 bases in between. Germline V gene lookup returns CDR1 KGHSH and CDR2 LQKENI. CDR3 length: 14 amino acids. The CDR3 region is CASSPDRGRDTQYF. The CDR3 region has the DNA TGTGCCAGCTCACCCGACCGCGGCCGAGATACGCAGTATTTT.

The V call is TRBV14, the J call TRBJ2-7; TRBD2 might be the D (5 bases). Between the trimmed V and J ends, which lost 1 base and 4 bases, there was a span of 14 bases. In germline, CDR1 is SGHDN, CDR2 FVKESK. This CDR3 is built from 15 residues. CDR3 nucleotide sequence: TGTGCCAGCAGCCAAGTGGGAGACGTAACATACGAGCAGTACTTC. It yields the protein CASSQVGDVTYEQYF.

The J gene is TRBJ2-7, the V gene TRBV4-1; 9 bases match TRBD2. The ends lost 1 base at V and 3 bases at J; junction bases unmatched: 10. CDR3 length equals 17 residues. The germline V gene has CDR1 MGHRA and CDR2 YSYEKL. The CDR3 region has the DNA TGCGCCAGCAGCCAAGTCCTCGATCTAGCGGGGATCTACGAGCAGTACTTC. This encodes CASSQVLDLAGIYEQYF.